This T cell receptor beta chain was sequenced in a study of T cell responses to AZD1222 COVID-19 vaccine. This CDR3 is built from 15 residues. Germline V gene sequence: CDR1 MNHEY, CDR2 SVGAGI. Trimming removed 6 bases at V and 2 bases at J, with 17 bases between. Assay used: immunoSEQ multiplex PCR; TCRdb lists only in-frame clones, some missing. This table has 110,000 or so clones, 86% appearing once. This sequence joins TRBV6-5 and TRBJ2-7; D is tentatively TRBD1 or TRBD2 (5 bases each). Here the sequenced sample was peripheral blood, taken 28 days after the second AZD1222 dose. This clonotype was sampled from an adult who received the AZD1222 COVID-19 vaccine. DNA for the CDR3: TGTGCCAGCAGAACCGGGGCGCCCCCACCCTACGAGCAGTACTTC. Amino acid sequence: CASRTGAPPPYEQYF.